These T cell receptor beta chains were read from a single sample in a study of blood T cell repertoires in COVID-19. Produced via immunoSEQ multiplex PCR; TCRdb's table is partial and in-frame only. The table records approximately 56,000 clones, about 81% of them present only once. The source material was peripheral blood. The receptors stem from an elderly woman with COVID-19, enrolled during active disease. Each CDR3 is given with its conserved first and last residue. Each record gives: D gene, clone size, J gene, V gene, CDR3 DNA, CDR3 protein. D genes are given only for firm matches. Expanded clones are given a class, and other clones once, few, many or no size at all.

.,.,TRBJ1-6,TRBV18,TGTGCCAGCTCACCGGTACTCTCCTATAATTCACCCCTCCACTTT,CASSPVLSYNSPLHF
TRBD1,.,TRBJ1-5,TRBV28,TGTGCCAGCAGCCCAACAGGGGTGGGCAATCAGCCCCAGCATTTT,CASSPTGVGNQPQHF
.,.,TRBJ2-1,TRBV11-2,TGTGCCAGCAGCGACTCTTACAATGAGCAGTTCTTC,CASSDSYNEQFF
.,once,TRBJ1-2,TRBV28,TGTGCCAGCAGTTTATCGGGGGGCCGCTTAACCTTC,CASSLSGGRLTF
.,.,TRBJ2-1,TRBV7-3,TGTGCCAGCAGCTTACGCGGAAGGGAGCAGTTCTTC,CASSLRGREQFF
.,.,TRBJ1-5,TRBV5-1,TGCGCCAGCAGCCAATCAGGGTGGAATCAGCCCCAGCATTTT,CASSQSGWNQPQHF
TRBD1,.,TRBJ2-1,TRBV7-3,TGTGCCAGCAGCGTAATCGGAACCGGGACAGGGAATGGAGAGCAGTTCTTC,CASSVIGTGTGNGEQFF
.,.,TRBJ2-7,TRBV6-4,TGTGCCAGCCGGGGATACGAGCAGTACTTC,CASRGYEQYF
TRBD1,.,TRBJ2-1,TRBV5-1,TGCGCCAGCAGCCTTACTCGGACAGGCTCCTACAATGAGCAGTTCTTC,CASSLTRTGSYNEQFF
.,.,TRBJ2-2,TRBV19,TGTGCCAGTAGTTTCGGGACTGGGAACACCGGGGAGCTGTTTTTT,CASSFGTGNTGELFF
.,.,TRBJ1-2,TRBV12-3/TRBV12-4,TGTGCCAGCAGCCAGGACACTTACTATGGCTACACCTTC,CASSQDTYYGYTF
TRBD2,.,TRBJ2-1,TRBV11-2,TGTGCCAGCAGCTTACGTTCTAGCGGAAACTACAATGAGCAGTTCTTC,CASSLRSSGNYNEQFF
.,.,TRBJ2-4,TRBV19,TGTGCCAGTAGTCCCCGAGGAGGGCGCGACATTCAGTACTTC,CASSPRGGRDIQYF
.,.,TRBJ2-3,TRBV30,TGTGCCTGGAGCGGTATAACAGATACGCAGTATTTT,CAWSGITDTQYF
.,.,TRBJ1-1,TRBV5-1,TGCGCCAGCACCGCCGGGGGATCTGAAGCTTTCTTT,CASTAGGSEAFF
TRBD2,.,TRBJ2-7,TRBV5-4,TGTGCCAGCAGCTGGGAGCGGGAGTTCCACGAGCAGTACTTC,CASSWEREFHEQYF
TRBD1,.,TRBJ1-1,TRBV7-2,TGTGCCAGCAGCTCCACTGGACAGGGGTCAACTCGGATCTTT,CASSSTGQGSTRIF
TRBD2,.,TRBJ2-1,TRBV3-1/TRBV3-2,TGTGCCAGCAGCCCAGGAAGGGCGGGAGTTGAGCAGTTCTTC,CASSPGRAGVEQFF
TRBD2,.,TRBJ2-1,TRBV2,TGTGCCAGCAGCCGACTAGCGGGAACGCATGAGCAGTTCTTC,CASSRLAGTHEQFF
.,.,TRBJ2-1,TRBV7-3,TGTGCCAGCAGCTTAGAGGAGTTCAATGAGCAGTTCTTC,CASSLEEFNEQFF
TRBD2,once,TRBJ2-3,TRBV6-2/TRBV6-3,TGTGCCAGCAGTTACCACTCGTCCCAACTAGCGGGACTCACAGATACGCAGTATTTT,CASSYHSSQLAGLTDTQYF
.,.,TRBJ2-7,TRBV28,TGTGCCAGCAGTTCCCTCTACGAGCAGTACTTC,CASSSLYEQYF
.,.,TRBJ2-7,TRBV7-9,TGTGCCAGCAGCTTTAATCAGGGGTACGAGCAGTACTTC,CASSFNQGYEQYF
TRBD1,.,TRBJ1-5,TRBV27,TGTGCCAGCAGTTCTCAGGGGGCTAGGCAGCCCCAGCATTTT,CASSSQGARQPQHF
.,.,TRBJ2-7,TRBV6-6,TGTGCCAGCAGTTACCCTATGTCCCTCGAGCAGTACTTC,CASSYPMSLEQYF
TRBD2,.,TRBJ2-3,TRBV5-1,TGCGCCAGCAGCCGTCGGGTAGCGGGATCCGGAGTGGGGTCCACAGATACGCAGTATTTT,CASSRRVAGSGVGSTDTQYF
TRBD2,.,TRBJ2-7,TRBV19,TGTGCCAGTAGTATTTCTCCTAGCGGGTCCTACGAGCAGTACTTC,CASSISPSGSYEQYF